This TCR beta chain was observed in a study of cytomegalovirus exposure and HLA in healthy donors. This CDR3 is 15 amino acids long. Germline CDR1 LGHNA, CDR2 YNFKEQ. The V and J ends lost 0 bases and 1 base respectively, with 7 bases between them. The study, taken as a whole, reports: The study listed under 200 cytomegalovirus-associated TCR beta chains. The study found most TCR sequences rare, yet found some public TCRs in many donors. In a later analysis, first-cohort TCR clusters were found to tend to co-occur in the 100 to 150 validation repertoires. Using the classifier, cytomegalovirus status was reportedly diagnosed with high specificity and sensitivity.

Remarks on this clone: Its target is unknown.

Generated by immunoSEQ multiplex PCR, the TCRdb table keeps only in-frame clones and is missing some. Of roughly 230,000 clones in the sample, about nine tenths were seen once. The chain has TRBV4-2 and TRBJ2-1; D possibly corresponds to TRBD2 (5 bases). The source material was PBMCs. This TCR was sampled from a woman aged 25-40 years in good health and CMV-seronegative. The CDR3 nucleotides read TGTGCCAGCAGCCAAGAGAGGGAGTCCTACAATGAGCAGTTCTTC. Translating it yields CASSQERESYNEQFF.